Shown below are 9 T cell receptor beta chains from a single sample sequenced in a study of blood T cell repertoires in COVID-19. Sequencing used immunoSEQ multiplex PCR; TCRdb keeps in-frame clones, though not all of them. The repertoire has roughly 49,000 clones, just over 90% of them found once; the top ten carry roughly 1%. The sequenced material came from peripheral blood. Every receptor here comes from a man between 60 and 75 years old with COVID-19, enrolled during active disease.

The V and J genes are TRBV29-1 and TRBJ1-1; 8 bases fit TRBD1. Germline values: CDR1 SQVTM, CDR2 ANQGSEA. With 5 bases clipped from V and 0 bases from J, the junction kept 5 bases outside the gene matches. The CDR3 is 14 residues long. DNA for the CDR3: TGCAGCGTTTCCTGGACAGGGCTGAACACTGAAGCTTTCTTT. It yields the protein CSVSWTGLNTEAFF.

CDR3 nucleotides: TGTGCCAGCAGCCAAGTGGGAAGGGGATCACCCCTCCACTTT. It translates to CASSQVGRGSPLHF. The chain uses TRBV3-1 (or the pseudogene TRBV3-2) and TRBJ1-6, with TRBD1 as a possible D gene (5 bases). Germline lookup yields CDR1 LGHDT and CDR2 YNNKEL (reference sequence). V was cut by 1 base and J by 10 bases, with 11 bases left in between. The CDR3 is made up of 14 amino acids.

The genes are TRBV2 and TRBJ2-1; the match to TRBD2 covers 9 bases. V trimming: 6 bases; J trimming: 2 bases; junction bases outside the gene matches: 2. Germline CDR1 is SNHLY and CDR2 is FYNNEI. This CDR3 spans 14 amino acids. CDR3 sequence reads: CASRTSGAYNEQFF. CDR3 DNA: TGTGCCAGCAGGACTAGCGGAGCCTACAATGAGCAGTTCTTC.

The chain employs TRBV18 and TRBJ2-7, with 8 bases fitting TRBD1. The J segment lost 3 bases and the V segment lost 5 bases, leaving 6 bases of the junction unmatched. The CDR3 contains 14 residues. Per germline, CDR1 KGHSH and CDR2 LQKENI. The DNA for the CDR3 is TGTGCCAGCTCAACTCCGGGACAGGTCTACGAGCAGTACTTC. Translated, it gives CASSTPGQVYEQYF.

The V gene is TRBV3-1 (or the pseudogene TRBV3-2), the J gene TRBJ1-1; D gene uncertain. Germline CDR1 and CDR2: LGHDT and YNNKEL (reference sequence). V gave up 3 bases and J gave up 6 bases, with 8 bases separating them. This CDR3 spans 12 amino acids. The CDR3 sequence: CASSHGVAEAFF. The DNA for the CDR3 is TGTGCCAGCAGCCACGGGGTCGCTGAAGCTTTCTTT.

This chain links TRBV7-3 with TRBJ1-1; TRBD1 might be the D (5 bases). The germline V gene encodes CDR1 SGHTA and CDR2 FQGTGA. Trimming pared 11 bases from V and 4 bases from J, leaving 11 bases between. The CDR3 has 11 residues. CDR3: CASGGGTEAFF. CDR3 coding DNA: TGTGCCTCGGGCGGGGGCACTGAAGCTTTCTTT.

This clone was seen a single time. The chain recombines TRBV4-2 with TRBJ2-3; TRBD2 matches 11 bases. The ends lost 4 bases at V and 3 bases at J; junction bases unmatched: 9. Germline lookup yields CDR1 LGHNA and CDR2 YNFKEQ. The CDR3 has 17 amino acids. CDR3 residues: CASSRPGASGGTDTQYF. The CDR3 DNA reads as TGTGCCAGCAGCCGACCCGGGGCTAGCGGGGGGACAGATACGCAGTATTTT.

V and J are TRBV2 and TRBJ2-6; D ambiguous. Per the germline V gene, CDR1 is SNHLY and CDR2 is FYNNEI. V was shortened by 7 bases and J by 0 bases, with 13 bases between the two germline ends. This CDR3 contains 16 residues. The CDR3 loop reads CASILRRASGANVLTF. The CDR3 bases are TGTGCCAGCATCCTCCGTAGAGCCTCTGGGGCCAACGTCCTGACTTTC.

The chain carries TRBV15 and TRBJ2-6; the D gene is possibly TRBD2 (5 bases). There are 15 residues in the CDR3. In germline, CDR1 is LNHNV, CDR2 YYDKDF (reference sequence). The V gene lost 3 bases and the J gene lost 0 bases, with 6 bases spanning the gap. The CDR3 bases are TGTGCCACCAGCAGGAGGGACTCTGGGGCCAACGTCCTGACTTTC. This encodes CATSRRDSGANVLTF.